This entry concerns a single T cell receptor (beta chain). Enrolled during active infection, Seattle patients were then followed longitudinally. This sample is drawn from a study of blood T cell repertoires in COVID-19. The wider study: Sources were T cells, B-cell-depleted T cells, or PBMCs; the material itself was cDNA or gDNA.

Trimming at V came to 3 bases and at J to 5 bases, leaving 13 bases not matched to a gene. The CDR3 has 17 amino acids. The V gene's germline CDR1 is DFQATT and CDR2 SNEGSKA (reference sequence). Original methodology: Estimated nucleated cell counts came from reference gene primer amplification. Some clones are missing from TCRdb's copy, which holds only in-frame ones; the method was immunoSEQ multiplex PCR. That table supplies the V and J calls and clone size; D and trimming were determined from the DNA. This sample has hundreds of thousands of clones, with approximately 85% found just once. The source of this sequence is a man in his fifties or sixties with COVID-19, enrolled during active disease. This chain links TRBV20-1 with TRBJ2-2; 9 bases line up with TRBD2. Sequences were obtained from peripheral blood. CDR3 protein: CSASEHGASGATGELFF. As DNA, the CDR3 is TGCAGTGCTAGTGAGCATGGGGCTAGCGGGGCTACCGGGGAGCTGTTTTTT.